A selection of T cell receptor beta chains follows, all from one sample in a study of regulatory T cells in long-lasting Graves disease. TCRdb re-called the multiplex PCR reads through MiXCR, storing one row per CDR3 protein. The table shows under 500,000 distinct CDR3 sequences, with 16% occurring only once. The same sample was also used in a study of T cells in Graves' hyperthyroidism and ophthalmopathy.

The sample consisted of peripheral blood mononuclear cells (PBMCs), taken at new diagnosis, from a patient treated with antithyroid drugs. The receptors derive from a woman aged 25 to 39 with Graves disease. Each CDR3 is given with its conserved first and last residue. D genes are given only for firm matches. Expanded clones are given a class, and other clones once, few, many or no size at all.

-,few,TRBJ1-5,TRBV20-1,TGCAGTGCTAGAGAGGGGGCCTTAGATCAGCCCCAGCATTTT,CSAREGALDQPQHF
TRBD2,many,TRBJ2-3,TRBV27,TGTGCCAGCAGTGACCGTTCTTGGACTAGCGGGAGGGAATCAGATACGCAGTATTTT,CASSDRSWTSGRESDTQYF
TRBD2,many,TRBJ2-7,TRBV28,TGTGCCAGCACCGCAAGGGCTAGCGGGAGGGCCTTGACCTACGAGCAGTACTTC,CASTARASGRALTYEQYF
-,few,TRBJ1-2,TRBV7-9,TGTGCCAGCACCCCTTTTCGGGTGGGTGGCTACACCTTC,CASTPFRVGGYTF
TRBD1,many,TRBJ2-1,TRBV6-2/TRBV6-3,TGTGCCAGCAGTTATCCCACAGGGGACGATGAGCAGTTCTTC,CASSYPTGDDEQFF
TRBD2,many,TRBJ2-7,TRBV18,TGTGCCAGCTCACCGATCGGACTAGCGGGAGGGACCGGGGAGCAGTACTTC,CASSPIGLAGGTGEQYF
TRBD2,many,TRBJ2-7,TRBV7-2,TGTGCCAGCAGCCTGAGACTAGCGGGAGCGTCCTACGAGCAGTACTTC,CASSLRLAGASYEQYF
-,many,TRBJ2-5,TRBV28,TGTGCCAGCAGGGGGACTGGAAAAGAGACCCAGTACTTC,CASRGTGKETQYF
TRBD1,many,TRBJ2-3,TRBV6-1,TGTGCCAGCAGCTTCCTGGACAGGGCTGATACGCAGTATTTT,CASSFLDRADTQYF
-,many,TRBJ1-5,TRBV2,TGTGCCAGCAGCGGGGTAGGAGGCAATCAGCCCCAGCATTTT,CASSGVGGNQPQHF
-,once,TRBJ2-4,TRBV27,TGTGCCAGCAGCCTAAGTCGGGAGAGGCATGAGCAGCTCTTC,CASSLSRERHEQLF
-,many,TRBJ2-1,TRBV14,TGTGCCAGCAGCCAAGTAAGCAGCAATGAGCAGTTCTTC,CASSQVSSNEQFF
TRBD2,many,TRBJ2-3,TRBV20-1,TGCAGTGCTAGGACTAGCGGACGCACAGATACGCAGTATTTT,CSARTSGRTDTQYF
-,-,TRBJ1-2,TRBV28,TGTGCCAGCAGGGAGGGGGTCCACTATGGCTACACCTTC,CASREGVHYGYTF
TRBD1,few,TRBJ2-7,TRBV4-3,TGCGCCAGCAGCCCGACCGACAGGGTCCCCTACGAGCAGTACTTC,CASSPTDRVPYEQYF
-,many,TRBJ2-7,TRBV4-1,TGCGCCAGCAGCCCCTCATTGGGACAAACCTACGAGCAGTACTTC,CASSPSLGQTYEQYF
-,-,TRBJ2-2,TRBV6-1,TGTGCCAGCAGGACCCCAGACACCGGGGAGCTGTTTTTT,CASRTPDTGELFF
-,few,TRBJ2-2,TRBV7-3,TGTGCCAGCAGCATTCCCGCCGGGGAGCTGTTTTTT,CASSIPAGELFF
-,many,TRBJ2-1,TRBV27,TGTGCCAGCAGCTTGACCGGGGGCTACAATGAGCAGTTCTTC,CASSLTGGYNEQFF
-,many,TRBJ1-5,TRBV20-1,TGCAGTGCCCAAACGGGGGACCAGCCCCAGCATTTT,CSAQTGDQPQHF
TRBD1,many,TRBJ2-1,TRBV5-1,TGCGCCAGCTGGGACAGGGGGCAGAACAATGAGCAGTTCTTC,CASWDRGQNNEQFF
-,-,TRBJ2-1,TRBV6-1,TGTGCCAGCAGTGAAAGGCCCGGGATGAGTAATGAGCAGTTCTTC,CASSERPGMSNEQFF
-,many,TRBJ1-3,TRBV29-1,TGCAGCGTTGCGGCAGGGGACGGAAACACCATATATTTT,CSVAAGDGNTIYF
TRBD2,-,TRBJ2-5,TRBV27,TGTGCCAGCAGTTCTGGACTAGAACGAGAGACCCAGTACTTC,CASSSGLERETQYF
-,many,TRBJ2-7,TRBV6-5,TGTGCCAGCAGTTCTACAGGGACCTACGAGCAGTACTTC,CASSSTGTYEQYF
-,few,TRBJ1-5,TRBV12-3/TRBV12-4,TGTGCCAGCAGTAACGTCCAAGGCTGGGGCAATCAGCCCCAGCATTTT,CASSNVQGWGNQPQHF
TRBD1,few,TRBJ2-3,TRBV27,TGTGCCAGCAGAATAGGACAGGGTAACACAGATACGCAGTATTTT,CASRIGQGNTDTQYF
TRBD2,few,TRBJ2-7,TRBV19,TGTGCCAGTAGTACCAAATACGGGACTAGCGATTCCTACGAGCAGTACTTC,CASSTKYGTSDSYEQYF
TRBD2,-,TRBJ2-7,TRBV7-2,TGTGCCAGCAGCCTAAGGGGGGTAGCGGGAGGCTCCTACGAGCAGTACTTC,CASSLRGVAGGSYEQYF
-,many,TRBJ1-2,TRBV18,TGTGCCAGCTCGACGACAAATGATAACTATGGCTACACCTTC,CASSTTNDNYGYTF
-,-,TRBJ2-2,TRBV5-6,TGTGCCAGCAGCTCCCACGACAGGGCACGGGAGATCACCGGGGAGCTGTTTTTT,CASSSHDRAREITGELFF
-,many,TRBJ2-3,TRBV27,TGTGCCAGCAGTTTAGGTAGCGGCCGCACAGATACGCAGTATTTT,CASSLGSGRTDTQYF
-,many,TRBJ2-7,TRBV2,TGTGCCAGCAGCACCGGGACCCCCGTTATGCACGAGCAGTACTTC,CASSTGTPVMHEQYF
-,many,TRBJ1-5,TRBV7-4,TGTGCCAGCAGCTTAGCTGGTTATCGAGGGGCTAGTAATCAGCCCCAGCATTTT,CASSLAGYRGASNQPQHF
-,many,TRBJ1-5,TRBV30,TGTGCCTGGAGTGTAAGGTGGGATCAGCCCCAGCATTTT,CAWSVRWDQPQHF
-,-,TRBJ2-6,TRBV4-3,TGCGCCAGCAGCCAAGTTAGATTTCGGACTGGGGCCAACGTCCTGACTTTC,CASSQVRFRTGANVLTF
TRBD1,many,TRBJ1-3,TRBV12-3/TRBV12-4,TGTGCCAGCAGAACGACAGGGTGGAACACCATATATTTT,CASRTTGWNTIYF
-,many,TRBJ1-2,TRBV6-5,TGTGCCAGCAGTTACTCGCCGGGGGCGCGGGGCGATAACTATGGCTACACCTTC,CASSYSPGARGDNYGYTF
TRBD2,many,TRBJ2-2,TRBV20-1,TGCAGTGCTAGAGATAGGGCGGGGGTGGCCGGGGAGCTGTTTTTT,CSARDRAGVAGELFF
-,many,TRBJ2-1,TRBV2,TGTGCCAGCAGTGGCGGGTATGAGCAGTTCTTC,CASSGGYEQFF
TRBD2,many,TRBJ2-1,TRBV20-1,TGCAGTGCCCAAACTAGCGGGAGGTTCTATGAGCAGTTCTTC,CSAQTSGRFYEQFF